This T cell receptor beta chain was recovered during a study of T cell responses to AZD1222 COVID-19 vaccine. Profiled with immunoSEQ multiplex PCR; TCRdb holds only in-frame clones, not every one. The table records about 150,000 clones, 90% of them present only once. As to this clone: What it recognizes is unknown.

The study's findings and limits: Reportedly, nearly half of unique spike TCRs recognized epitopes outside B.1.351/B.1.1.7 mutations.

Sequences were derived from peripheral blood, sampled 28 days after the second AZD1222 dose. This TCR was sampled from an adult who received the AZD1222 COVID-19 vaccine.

CDR3: CASSQQQGALRTDTQYF. CDR3 bases: TGTGCCAGCAGTCAACAACAGGGGGCGTTACGCACAGATACGCAGTATTTT. This chain uses TRBV28 with TRBJ2-3; 9 nucleotides align to TRBD1. The CDR3 spans 17 residues. Germline CDR1 reads MDHEN; CDR2 reads SYDVKM. Trimming took 5 bases from V and 1 from J; bases not matched to a gene: 10.